The clone carrying this TCR beta chain was observed many times. Its antigen is unidentified. This CDR3 region has 13 residues. The germline V gene encodes CDR1 SGHDT and CDR2 YYEEEE. The ends were cut back, 4 bases at V and 6 bases at J, with 11 bases in the middle. Quantitative 5'-RACE with molecular barcodes generated TCR beta libraries. TCRdb called the 5' RACE reads again in MiXCR, with one record for every CDR3 protein. The sample includes roughly 260,000 distinct CDR3 sequences, 20% seen only once; the top ten take around 7.8%. The data belong to a study of CD8 T cells in ankylosing spondylitis. Study-wide results and caveats: Typical of ankylosing spondylitis blood, it appeared, was a TCR beta motif of under 10 highly homologous variants.

The receptor's source is a male donor with ankylosing spondylitis or in good health (not recorded which). Sequencing input: blood, either unsorted or a sorted T cell fraction (not recorded which). The V call is TRBV5-6, the J call TRBJ1-5; D gene unclear. The CDR3 loop is CASSVQGIQPQHF. CDR3 sequence (DNA): TGTGCCAGCAGCGTTCAAGGGATTCAGCCCCAGCATTTT.